The T cell receptor beta chain under discussion was sequenced for a study of CD8+ T cells in alopecia areata. PBMCs provided sorted CD4+ and CD8+ T cells. Sequencing relied on a cDNA template that was reverse transcribed from extracted RNA. Only in-frame clones appear in the TCRdb table, and some are missing; sequencing was by immunoSEQ multiplex PCR. The sample lists 140,000 or so clones; approximately 65% were seen once. Sample: CD8+ T cells sorted from blood. The sequence derives from a human donor in good health.

CDR3 bases: TGTGCCAGCTCACCACCTACAGGGGGTAACGAGCAGTACTTC. This codes for CASSPPTGGNEQYF. This chain connects TRBV18 to TRBJ2-7; 8 bases are a match to TRBD1. From germline, CDR1 is KGHSH and CDR2 LQKENI. This CDR3 contains 14 residues. V gave up 0 bases and J gave up 5 bases; unmatched junction bases: 3. The full variable domain, with the rest looked up from reference TRBV18 and TRBJ2-7, is NAGVMQNPRHLVRRRGQEARLRCSPMKGHSHVYWYRQLPEEGLKFMVYLQKENIIDESGMPKERFSAEFPKEGPSILRIQQVVRGDSAAYFCASSPPTGGNEQYFGPGTRLTVT.